This T cell receptor beta chain was recorded in a study of blood T cell repertoires in COVID-19. CDR3 length: 14 residues. Sequenced by immunoSEQ multiplex PCR; TCRdb stores in-frame clones only, minus some. In the table there are hundreds of thousands of clones, roughly 90% of which are singletons. Sequenced input: peripheral blood. The chain recombines TRBV12-2 with TRBJ2-7; TRBD2 reflects the table's D call only, with no check against the DNA. TRBV12-2 is annotated as a pseudogene. The origin of this receptor is a woman younger than 45 with COVID-19, enrolled during active disease. CDR3 coding DNA: TGTGCAAGTCGCTCCCGGGACTGGACCTACGAGCAGTACGTC. Translated, it gives CASRSRDWTYEQYV.